These T cell receptor beta chains were read from a single sample in a study of blood T cell repertoires in COVID-19. Assay: immunoSEQ multiplex PCR; the TCRdb copy retains only in-frame clones and omits some. The sample yields approximately 150,000 clones, approximately 86% seen once. The sample taken for sequencing was PBMCs or T cells enriched from blood (not recorded which). The receptors here all came from a man aged 60 to 69 who had recovered from COVID-19. Each CDR3 is given with its conserved first and last residue. Each record gives: CDR3 protein, CDR3 DNA, V gene, D gene, J gene, clone size. The D gene is left open where the match is weak. Some rows have no size entry. The others give once, few or many, or a class for an expanded clone.

CDR3: CASSQDRLALGEQFF
DNA: TGCGCCAGCAGTCAAGACCGACTAGCTCTTGGGGAGCAGTTCTTC
V: TRBV5-1
D: TRBD2
J: TRBJ2-1
size: -

CDR3: CASSTAQGSGGYTF
DNA: TGTGCCAGCAGCACGGCTCAGGGGAGCGGTGGCTACACCTTC
V: TRBV28
D: -
J: TRBJ1-2
size: -

CDR3: CASSPPQGSNEKLFF
DNA: TGTGCCAGCTCACCACCTCAGGGAAGTAATGAAAAACTGTTTTTT
V: TRBV18
D: -
J: TRBJ1-4
size: -

CDR3: CASSSPRGFLYGYTF
DNA: TGTGCCAGCAGCTCACCCAGGGGTTTTCTCTATGGCTACACCTTC
V: TRBV5-4
D: -
J: TRBJ1-2
size: -

CDR3: CASSQTGSSYNEQFF
DNA: TGTGCCAGCTCACAGACAGGGAGCTCCTACAATGAGCAGTTCTTC
V: TRBV18
D: TRBD1
J: TRBJ2-1
size: -

CDR3: CASRGQVNTEAFF
DNA: TGTGCCAGCAGGGGTCAGGTGAACACTGAAGCTTTCTTT
V: TRBV25-1
D: -
J: TRBJ1-1
size: -

CDR3: CASSIVTPRGNYGYTF
DNA: TGTGCCAGTAGTATAGTTACCCCCAGGGGTAACTATGGCTACACCTTC
V: TRBV19
D: -
J: TRBJ1-2
size: -

CDR3: CAIRTGTGGSFNEQFF
DNA: TGTGCCATCAGGACAGGGACAGGGGGTAGTTTCAATGAGCAGTTCTTC
V: TRBV10-3
D: TRBD1
J: TRBJ2-1
size: -

CDR3: CASSSSTGIVADTQYF
DNA: TGTGCCAGCAGCTCATCGACAGGGATCGTGGCAGATACGCAGTATTTT
V: TRBV9
D: TRBD1
J: TRBJ2-3
size: few

CDR3: CSASSSGAHEQYF
DNA: TGCAGTGCTAGTTCTAGCGGGGCGCACGAGCAGTACTTC
V: TRBV20-1
D: TRBD2
J: TRBJ2-7
size: few

CDR3: CASSIPRVTEAFF
DNA: TGTGCCAGTAGTATTCCCAGGGTCACTGAAGCTTTCTTT
V: TRBV19
D: -
J: TRBJ1-1
size: -

CDR3: CASSVGQGAADTQYF
DNA: TGTGCCAGCAGCGTCGGACAGGGGGCGGCAGATACGCAGTATTTT
V: TRBV9
D: TRBD1
J: TRBJ2-3
size: once

CDR3: CASSSDSSTDTQYF
DNA: TGTGCCAGCAGCTCGGACAGCAGCACAGATACGCAGTATTTT
V: TRBV7-2
D: -
J: TRBJ2-3
size: -

CDR3: CASSRQGPSTGELFF
DNA: TGTGCCAGCAGTCGACAGGGTCCCTCCACCGGGGAGCTGTTTTTT
V: TRBV7-9
D: TRBD1
J: TRBJ2-2
size: -

CDR3: CASSLDRSLNNEQFF
DNA: TGTGCCAGCAGCTTAGATCGTAGCCTAAACAATGAGCAGTTCTTC
V: TRBV7-2
D: -
J: TRBJ2-1
size: -

CDR3: CASSPTEGVRETQYF
DNA: TGTGCCAGCAGCCCGACAGAGGGGGTGCGAGAGACCCAGTACTTC
V: TRBV7-3
D: -
J: TRBJ2-5
size: -

CDR3: CASSPRRTGAQETQYF
DNA: TGTGCCAGCAGCCCCCGTAGGACAGGCGCCCAAGAGACCCAGTACTTC
V: TRBV7-9
D: TRBD1
J: TRBJ2-5
size: -

CDR3: CASSQLAALQIGYNEQFF
DNA: TGTGCCAGCAGTCAACTAGCGGCCCTACAGATTGGCTACAATGAGCAGTTCTTC
V: TRBV6-6
D: TRBD2
J: TRBJ2-1
size: -

CDR3: CASSLFGQGEAYGYTF
DNA: TGTGCCAGCAGCTTATTCGGACAGGGGGAGGCCTATGGCTACACCTTC
V: TRBV5-6
D: TRBD1
J: TRBJ1-2
size: -

CDR3: CAWSLGGELAYGYTF
DNA: TGTGCCTGGAGCCTAGGGGGCGAATTGGCCTATGGCTACACCTTC
V: TRBV30
D: TRBD1
J: TRBJ1-2
size: -

CDR3: CASSLPGRMYGYTF
DNA: TGTGCCAGCAGTTTGCCAGGTAGGATGTATGGCTACACCTTC
V: TRBV28
D: -
J: TRBJ1-2
size: once

CDR3: CASSPVNQPQHF
DNA: TGTGCCAGCAGCCCCGTCAATCAGCCCCAGCATTTT
V: TRBV7-2
D: -
J: TRBJ1-5
size: -

CDR3: CASSESEIGGVAKNIQYF
DNA: TGCGCCAGCAGTGAGTCGGAAATTGGAGGGGTAGCCAAAAACATTCAGTACTTC
V: TRBV10-1
D: -
J: TRBJ2-4
size: many

CDR3: CASKLGIDAGELFF
DNA: TGTGCCAGTAAACTAGGAATTGATGCCGGGGAGCTGTTTTTT
V: TRBV19
D: -
J: TRBJ2-2
size: -

CDR3: CASRRTSGSPNEQFF
DNA: TGTGCCAGTAGGAGGACTAGCGGGAGCCCCAATGAGCAGTTCTTC
V: TRBV19
D: TRBD2
J: TRBJ2-1
size: few

CDR3: CASTIDPGTSANTGELFF
DNA: TGTGCCAGCACCATAGACCCGGGGACATCCGCGAACACCGGGGAGCTGTTTTTT
V: TRBV28
D: -
J: TRBJ2-2
size: -

CDR3: CAWSDGTGTETQYF
DNA: TGTGCCTGGAGCGACGGGACAGGGACCGAGACCCAGTACTTC
V: TRBV30
D: TRBD1
J: TRBJ2-5
size: -

CDR3: CASSLGREQYF
DNA: TGTGCCAGCAGCTTAGGGCGGGAGCAGTACTTC
V: TRBV7-8
D: -
J: TRBJ2-7
size: -

CDR3: CASSKGQKEYNEQFF
DNA: TGTGCCAGCAGCAAGGGACAGAAGGAATACAATGAGCAGTTCTTC
V: TRBV7-8
D: TRBD1
J: TRBJ2-1
size: -

CDR3: CASSLFGRGHHMNTEAFF
DNA: TGTGCCAGCAGTTTATTCGGCAGGGGCCACCACATGAACACTGAAGCTTTCTTT
V: TRBV28
D: -
J: TRBJ1-1
size: -

CDR3: CATSATGGLSNQPQHF
DNA: TGTGCCACCAGTGCCACAGGGGGGCTTAGCAATCAGCCCCAGCATTTT
V: TRBV24-1
D: TRBD1
J: TRBJ1-5
size: few

CDR3: CASSIRGGTGNTIYF
DNA: TGTGCCAGTAGTATAAGGGGAGGGACTGGAAACACCATATATTTT
V: TRBV19
D: -
J: TRBJ1-3
size: -

CDR3: CASSFIGGRTDTQYF
DNA: TGCGCCAGCAGCTTTATCGGGGGGCGCACAGATACGCAGTATTTT
V: TRBV5-1
D: -
J: TRBJ2-3
size: -

CDR3: CATDGLSPANTGELFF
DNA: TGTGCCACCGACGGACTTTCACCCGCGAACACCGGGGAGCTGTTTTTT
V: TRBV28
D: -
J: TRBJ2-2
size: once

CDR3: CASSLRGDEQYF
DNA: TGTGCCAGCAGCCTAAGGGGCGACGAGCAGTACTTC
V: TRBV28
D: -
J: TRBJ2-7
size: -

CDR3: CAIRDQREGHEQFF
DNA: TGTGCCATCAGGGACCAGCGGGAGGGCCACGAGCAGTTCTTC
V: TRBV10-3
D: TRBD2
J: TRBJ2-1
size: -

CDR3: CATVPGTSGSLEQFF
DNA: TGTGCCACCGTACCCGGGACTAGCGGGAGTCTTGAGCAGTTCTTC
V: TRBV19
D: TRBD2
J: TRBJ2-1
size: -

CDR3: CASSFQSGTGKIWAPLHF
DNA: TGTGCCAGCAGCTTTCAATCCGGGACAGGGAAGATTTGGGCACCCCTCCACTTT
V: TRBV11-2
D: TRBD1
J: TRBJ1-6
size: once

CDR3: CASSLNAIDTGELFF
DNA: TGTGCCAGCAGCTTAAACGCGATAGACACCGGGGAGCTGTTTTTT
V: TRBV7-3
D: -
J: TRBJ2-2
size: few

CDR3: CASSPRAGGNQPQHF
DNA: TGTGCCAGCAGCCCCCGGGCAGGGGGCAATCAGCCCCAGCATTTT
V: TRBV7-2
D: -
J: TRBJ1-5
size: -